The clone carrying this T cell receptor beta chain was detected ten times or more. Its matching antigen is unknown. Making the TCR beta libraries involved quantitative 5'-RACE with molecular barcodes. TCRdb used MiXCR to reprocess the 5' RACE reads, holding one entry per CDR3 protein. The sample includes about 200,000 distinct CDR3 sequences, roughly 25% of them seen just once. The length of the CDR3 is 15 residues. CDR1 and CDR2 (germline): SEHNR, FQNEAQ (reference sequence). Trimming removed 11 bases from V and 3 bases from J; junction bases left unmatched: 11. The record originates from a study of CD8 T cells in ankylosing spondylitis. The study's findings and limits: Characteristic, it appeared, of ankylosing spondylitis blood was a TCR beta motif of several highly homologous variants. Disease-linked clones bore a CD8+ phenotype, appearing relatively rarely in peripheral blood.

Sequenced sample: blood, either unsorted or a sorted T cell fraction (not recorded which). The chain uses TRBV7-9 and TRBJ2-1; the match to TRBD2 covers 9 bases. The sequence was collected from a male donor with ankylosing spondylitis or in good health (not recorded which). DNA for the CDR3: TGTGCCCACCCCGGGGCGGGAGGGATCTACAATGAGCAGTTCTTC. It codes for CAHPGAGGIYNEQFF.